This TCR beta chain was sequenced during a study of T cell responses to AZD1222 COVID-19 vaccine. Produced via immunoSEQ multiplex PCR; TCRdb's table is partial and in-frame only. The table includes 75,000 to 100,000 clones, about nine tenths detected once. V lost 5 bases to trimming and J lost 2 bases, with 20 bases between them. CDR1 and CDR2 (germline): MNHEY, SMNVEV (reference sequence). CDR3 length equals 17 residues. Note on this clone: No antigen is known for it.

Study-wide findings and caveats: Among vaccine-associated CD4 TCRs, coverage spanned spike, with dominance at 160-218 and 743-854.

The genes are TRBV27 and TRBJ2-3; weak D call: TRBD2 (6 bases). This TCR derives from an adult in good health. The sequenced sample was peripheral blood, obtained on day 0 of AZD1222 vaccination. DNA for the CDR3: TGTGCCAGCAGTCAACGCCGGGGTAGCGGATACACAGATACGCAGTATTTT. The encoded protein is CASSQRRGSGYTDTQYF.